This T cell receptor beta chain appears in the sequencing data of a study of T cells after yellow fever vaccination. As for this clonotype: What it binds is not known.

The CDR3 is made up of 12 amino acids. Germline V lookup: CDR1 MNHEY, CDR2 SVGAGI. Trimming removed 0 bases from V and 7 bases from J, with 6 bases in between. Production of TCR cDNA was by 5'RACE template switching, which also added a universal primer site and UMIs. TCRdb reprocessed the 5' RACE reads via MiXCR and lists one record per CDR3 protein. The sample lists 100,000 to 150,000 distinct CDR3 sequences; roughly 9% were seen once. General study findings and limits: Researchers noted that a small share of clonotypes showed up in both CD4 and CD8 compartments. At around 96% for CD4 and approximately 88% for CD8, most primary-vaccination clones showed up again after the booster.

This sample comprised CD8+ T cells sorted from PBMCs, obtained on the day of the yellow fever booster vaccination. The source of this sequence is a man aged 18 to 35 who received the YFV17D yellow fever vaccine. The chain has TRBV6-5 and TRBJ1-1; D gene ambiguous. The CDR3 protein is CASSYSGLEAFF. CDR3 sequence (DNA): TGTGCCAGCAGTTACTCGGGCCTTGAAGCTTTCTTT.